The 25 T cell receptor beta chains below all came from one sample that was sequenced in a study of identical twins. TCRdb independently ran MiXCR on the 5' RACE reads; one entry per CDR3 protein. The table shows 450,000 to 600,000 distinct CDR3 sequences, with under 25% occurring only once. This sample also appeared in a second study, on yellow fever vaccine responses in identical twins.

The sample was CD4+ T cells sorted from blood. The receptors here all came from a woman aged 18-29 years in good health.

This clonotype occurred a few times. The genes are TRBV4-1 and TRBJ2-7; 8 bases match TRBD1. After removal of 0 bases from V and 7 bases from J, the junction contained 17 bases not matched to a gene. The CDR3 loop spans 18 amino acids. Looked up from germline, CDR1 is MGHRA and CDR2 is YSYEKL. In nucleotides, the CDR3 is TGCGCCAGCAGCCAAGAAAACAGGGGGAACCATCCTCCTAGAGAGCAGTACTTC. This gives the protein CASSQENRGNHPPREQYF.

V is TRBV6-1 and J is TRBJ1-5; TRBD1 agrees at 8 bases. The germline V gene encodes CDR1 MNHNS and CDR2 SASEGT. This CDR3 is 13 amino acids long. The CDR3 reads CASWTGLNQPQHF. The CDR3 bases are TGTGCAAGCTGGACAGGGCTCAATCAGCCCCAGCATTTT.

This clonotype was counted between two and nine times. The V call is TRBV5-1, the J call TRBJ2-1; the match to TRBD1 covers 8 bases. The germline CDR1 and CDR2 sequences are SGHRS and YFSETQ. Losses at the gene ends were 4 bases for V and 5 bases for J; bases not matched to a gene: 5. The CDR3 is made up of 14 amino acids. In DNA form, the CDR3 reads TGCGCCAGCAGCAACGGACAGGGAAACAATGAGCAGTTCTTC. Translating it yields CASSNGQGNNEQFF. The variable domain in full, completed from reference TRBV5-1 and TRBJ2-1, reads KAGVTQTPRYLIKTRGQQVTLSCSPISGHRSVSWYQQTPGQGLQFLFEYFSETQRNKGNFPGRFSGRQFSNSRSEMNVSTLELGDSALYLCASSNGQGNNEQFFGPGTRLTVL.

The chain is built from TRBV7-9 and TRBJ2-3, with no clear D. Trimming left V 4 bases short and J 4 bases short, with 6 bases between. CDR1 SEHNR and CDR2 FQNEAQ come from the germline V gene (reference sequence). The CDR3 is 12 residues long. Written as DNA, the CDR3 is TGTGCCAGCAGCTCAGTGGCAGATACGCAGTATTTT. It encodes CASSSVADTQYF.

This chain joins TRBV10-2 and TRBJ2-7; unclear D gene. The CDR3 sequence is 16 residues long. Germline CDR1 WSHSY, CDR2 SAAADI. The V end was cut by 2 bases, the J end by 0 bases, with 14 bases between. In DNA form, the CDR3 reads TGCGCCAGCAGTGAGAGTGGACCGCGTAGCTCCTACGAGCAGTACGTC. Translating gives CASSESGPRSSYEQYV.

CDR3 DNA sequence: TGTGCCAGCAGCCGCGGTCCCGGGACAGGGGGCGAGAATGAGCAGTTCTTC. Translating gives CASSRGPGTGGENEQFF. The V gene is TRBV5-5, the J gene TRBJ2-1; 12 bases fit TRBD1. The V and J ends lost 4 bases and 7 bases, in that order; junction bases with no gene match: 12. Looked up from germline, CDR1 is SGHKS and CDR2 is YYEKEE (reference sequence). The CDR3 extends over 17 amino acids. The variable domain in full, completed from reference TRBV5-5 and TRBJ2-1, reads DAGVTQSPTHLIKTRGQQVTLRCSPISGHKSVSWYQQVLGQGPQFIFQYYEKEERGRGNFPDRFSARQFPNYSSELNVNALLLGDSALYLCASSRGPGTGGENEQFFGPGTRLTVL.

In this sample, this clonotype turned up a few times. V is TRBV28 and J is TRBJ2-3, with 8 bases fitting TRBD2. V was clipped by 3 bases and J by 4 bases; unmatched bases: 6. This CDR3 region has 15 residues. Germline assignment: CDR1 MDHEN and CDR2 SYDVKM. CDR3 region: CASSFALRGADTQYF. The CDR3 region has the DNA TGTGCCAGCAGTTTCGCCTTGCGGGGGGCAGATACGCAGTATTTT.

The V gene is TRBV11-2, the J gene TRBJ2-1; TRBD2 aligns across 7 bases. The CDR3 extends over 13 amino acids. The V segment lost 4 bases and the J segment 7 bases; nucleotides outside the gene matches: 4. Germline values: CDR1 SGHAT, CDR2 FQNNGV. The CDR3 nucleotides are TGTGCCAGCAGCTCCCGCGGGGGAAATGAGCAGTTCTTC. Protein sequence: CASSSRGGNEQFF.

This clonotype was recorded at least ten times. The chain uses TRBV20-1 and TRBJ1-1; TRBD1 agrees at 9 bases. The germline gives CDR1 DFQATT, CDR2 SNEGSKA (reference sequence). The CDR3 sequence is 13 residues long. Losses at the gene ends were 6 bases for V and 5 bases for J; bases not matched to a gene: 7. The CDR3 DNA reads as TGCAGTGCCTACAGGGGGCCGGGGACTGAAGCTTTCTTT. Encoded protein: CSAYRGPGTEAFF.

The V and J genes are TRBV5-6 and TRBJ2-1; possible D gene TRBD1, 6 bases. Trimming took 2 bases from V and 4 from J, leaving 10 bases between them. CDR1 is SGHDT, CDR2 YYEEEE, per germline. This CDR3 region has 14 residues. CDR3 coding DNA: TGTGCCAGCAGCTTAACGGGGACATACAATGAGCAGTTCTTC. Its protein is CASSLTGTYNEQFF.

The CDR3 DNA is TGTGCCAGCAGCTTAACGCGTGACAGGGTGTCTTCTGGGGCCAACGTCCTGACTTTC. This codes for CASSLTRDRVSSGANVLTF. V gene TRBV7-3 combines with J gene TRBJ2-6; 7 bases are a match to TRBD1. V was clipped by 0 bases and J by 1 base; unmatched bases: 9. Germline values: CDR1 SGHTA, CDR2 FQGTGA. The CDR3 has 19 amino acids.

This clonotype was observed a few times. The rearrangement links TRBV15 to TRBJ2-1, with D maybe TRBD2 (6 bases). V was shortened by 0 bases and J by 8 bases, with 11 bases between the two germline ends. The CDR3 has 14 amino acids. CDR1 and CDR2 (germline): LNHNV, YYDKDF (reference sequence). CDR3 DNA sequence: TGTGCCACCAGCAGAGATATCGCGGGGTATGAGCAGTTCTTC. Amino acids: CATSRDIAGYEQFF. Variable domain in full (rest from reference TRBV15 and TRBJ2-1): DAMVIQNPRYQVTQFGKPVTLSCSQTLNHNVMYWYQQKSSQAPKLLFHYYDKDFNNEADTPDNFQSRRPNTSFCFLDIRSPGLGDTAMYLCATSRDIAGYEQFFGPGTRLTVL.

This clonotype showed up just a few times. The rearrangement uses TRBV7-9 and TRBJ2-7; the D call may be TRBD1 or TRBD2 (5 bases each). Germline V CDR1 and CDR2: SEHNR, FQNEAQ (reference sequence). V was pared by 3 bases and J by 0 bases, with 15 bases between. There are 16 residues in the CDR3. The CDR3 coding sequence is TGTGCCAGCAGCTTTACTGGGACGGTGAGCTCCTACGAGCAGTACTTC. Translating it yields CASSFTGTVSSYEQYF.

Turning to this clonotype: The junction departs from germline at one end; a sequencing error may be responsible. The rearrangement links TRBV29-1 to TRBJ2-1, with D perhaps given as TRBD1 or TRBD2 (5 bases each). The CDR3 runs to 14 residues. Germline V gene lookup returns CDR1 SQVTM and CDR2 ANQGSEA. The CDR3 region is CSVAPPGQYSEQFF. In DNA form, the CDR3 reads TGCAGCGTCGCACCCCCGGGGCAGTACAGTGAGCAGTTCTTC.

The chain is built from TRBV5-1 and TRBJ2-5, with D perhaps matching TRBD1 or TRBD2 (8 bases each). V lost 4 bases and J 4 bases, leaving 23 bases between the germline ends. In germline, CDR1 is SGHRS, CDR2 YFSETQ. CDR3 size: 17 residues. For the CDR3, the DNA is TGCGCCAGCAGCGCGGGGGGCGGACAGGGTATGCGAGAGACCCAGTACTTC. This gives the protein CASSAGGGQGMRETQYF.

V gene TRBV10-1 combines with J gene TRBJ1-5; TRBD1 might be the D (5 bases). This CDR3 is 16 amino acids long. The germline V and J ends were trimmed by 5 bases and 2 bases, with 16 bases remaining between them. Germline CDR1 WNHNN, CDR2 SYGVQD (reference sequence). CDR3 protein: CASSLGHGGRNQPQHF. DNA of the CDR3: TGCGCCAGCAGTCTAGGGCACGGGGGACGCAATCAGCCCCAGCATTTT.

The V call is TRBV12-3 or TRBV12-4, the J call TRBJ2-2; unclear D gene. V gave up 1 base and J gave up 7 bases, with 13 bases separating them. This CDR3 has 15 amino acids. The CDR3 DNA sequence: TGTGCCAGCAGTTTAGGGGCCCGTTCGGGCGGGGAGCTGTTTTTT. It is translated as CASSLGARSGGELFF.

This clonotype was recorded a few times. V gene TRBV10-2 combines with J gene TRBJ2-5; the D gene could be TRBD1 or TRBD2 (5 bases each). Germline values: CDR1 WSHSY, CDR2 SAAADI. The CDR3 covers 15 residues. Trimming left V 6 bases short and J 2 bases short, with 16 bases between. The CDR3 DNA reads as TGCGCCAGCAGGGGGCTCTTGAGGGGTCAAGAGACCCAGTACTTC. This codes for CASRGLLRGQETQYF.

The chain employs TRBV2 and TRBJ2-2; D may correspond to TRBD1 or TRBD2 (5 bases each). The germline CDR1 and CDR2 sequences are SNHLY and FYNNEI. V lost 2 bases, J lost 8 bases, and 12 bases lay in between. This CDR3 is 14 amino acids long. CDR3 in amino acids: CASSETPGTGELFF. CDR3 coding DNA: TGTGCCAGCAGTGAAACCCCTGGGACGGGGGAGCTGTTTTTT.

Notes on this clonotype: A much larger clone sits a single nucleotide away, making a read error possible. J is TRBJ2-5 and V is TRBV27; maybe TRBD1 (6 bases). The CDR3 contains 14 residues. V was clipped by 4 bases and J by 1 base, with 10 bases between them. The germline V gene encodes CDR1 MNHEY and CDR2 SMNVEV (reference sequence). CDR3 nucleotide sequence: TGTGCCAGCAGTTCCAGACAGGCCCAAGAGACCCAGTACTTC. Its protein is CASSSRQAQETQYF.

This clonotype was detected a few times. The gene calls are TRBV20-1 and TRBJ1-1, with D maybe TRBD1 (6 bases). V was pared by 3 bases and J by 8 bases, with 19 bases between. Looked up from germline, CDR1 is DFQATT and CDR2 is SNEGSKA (reference sequence). The CDR3 extends over 14 amino acids. As DNA, the CDR3 is TGCAGTGCTAGTGGGGGCACGGCCTTCGGAGAAGCTTTCTTT. Residues: CSASGGTAFGEAFF.

In its sample, this clonotype was seen a few times. CDR3: CAIGTSGSLDTQYF. The CDR3 DNA is TGTGCCATAGGGACTAGCGGGAGTCTAGATACGCAGTATTTT. The gene calls are TRBV2 and TRBJ2-3; 14 bases match TRBD2. V was clipped by 10 bases and J by 5 bases; unmatched bases: 5. The CDR3 contains 14 residues. Looked up from germline, CDR1 is SNHLY and CDR2 is FYNNEI.

This clonotype showed up just a few times. The rearrangement joins TRBV12-3 or TRBV12-4 to TRBJ2-1, with 8 bases matching TRBD1. This CDR3 has 14 amino acids. J gave up 10 bases and V 5 bases, and 10 bases lay outside the gene matches. CDR3: CASSMVKTGGEQFF. The CDR3 DNA reads as TGTGCCAGCAGTATGGTGAAAACAGGGGGAGAGCAGTTCTTC.

The chain carries TRBV5-1 and TRBJ2-5; D not certain. Trimming shortened V by 0 bases and J by 3 bases, and 6 bases separated the two germline ends. This CDR3 has 13 amino acids. CDR1 and CDR2 (germline): SGHRS, YFSETQ. Here the CDR3 reads CASSLESEETQYF. In nucleotides, the CDR3 is TGCGCCAGCAGCTTGGAGTCAGAAGAGACCCAGTACTTC.

This clonotype has more than one count but fewer than ten. As DNA, the CDR3 is TGTGCCAGCAGCTTCTTCCCTAGTGGGGAAGCTTTCTTT. This encodes CASSFFPSGEAFF. The rearrangement uses TRBV11-3 and TRBJ1-1; D gene unclear. CDR1 is SGHNT, CDR2 YENEEA, per germline. Trimming removed 3 bases at V and 8 bases at J, with 13 bases between. The CDR3 contains 13 residues.